Following are 14 T cell receptor beta chains from one sample sequenced in a study of response to subunit inactivated influenza vaccine (dated by TCRdb to 2017 to 2018). Library generation was performed with RT-PCR. Instrument on record: Illumina HiSeq 2500. TCRdb reworked the public reads: Q25 trimming with fastp, MiXCR clone assembly, productive beta chains retained. Rows with a matching CDR3 protein are joined into one entry that keeps the most common DNA and genes. Within this sample are 290,000 or so distinct CDR3 sequences, with approximately 23% of them counted one time only. The top ten hold about a tenth of the sample. This sample comprised PBMCs from blood, obtained approximately 20 months after vaccination. The receptors derive from a man aged 45-69 years who received an inactivated influenza vaccine. Donor details come from another sample of the same person, matched by shared clones.

This clonotype was seen once. The chain links TRBV28 to TRBJ1-2, with a weak D call TRBD1 (6 bases). CDR1 is MDHEN and CDR2 is SYDVKM in the germline V gene. There are 12 residues in the CDR3. Between the trimmed V and J ends, which lost 3 bases and 7 bases, there was a span of 9 bases. The CDR3 sequence: CASSFKGGGYTF. In DNA, the CDR3 is TGTGCCAGCAGTTTTAAGGGGGGTGGCTACACCTTC.

The chain has TRBV12-3 or TRBV12-4 and TRBJ2-3; TRBD2 matches 11 bases. V shed 6 bases, J shed 3 bases, and the junction held 5 bases outside the gene matches. The CDR3 consists of 15 residues. As DNA, the CDR3 is TGTGCCAGCAGCGGATTAGCGGGAGGGACAGATACGCAGTATTTT. Its translation is CASSGLAGGTDTQYF.

This clonotype appeared many times. The chain employs TRBV10-3 and TRBJ2-1; TRBD1 matches at 10 bases. Trimming took 2 bases from V and 7 from J; bases not matched to a gene: 5. CDR1 is ENHRY and CDR2 is SYGVKD in the germline V gene. The CDR3 is 15 residues long. For the CDR3, the DNA is TGTGCCATCAGTGAGGACAGGGGGCTTGGGAATGAGCAGTTCTTC. Protein product: CAISEDRGLGNEQFF.

V is TRBV29-1 and J is TRBJ1-1; TRBD1 aligns across 7 bases. This CDR3 is built from 12 residues. V trimming: 7 bases; J trimming: 3 bases; junction bases outside the gene matches: 5. Germline loops: CDR1 SQVTM, CDR2 ANQGSEA. DNA of the CDR3: TGCAGCGGGTCCACAGGGGACACTGAAGCTTTCTTT. Residues: CSGSTGDTEAFF.

This clonotype has more than one count but fewer than ten. The chain uses TRBV12-2 and TRBJ2-5. TRBV12-2 is assigned pseudogene status. This CDR3 comprises 14 residues. The CDR3 DNA is TGTGCAAGTCGCTTAGGGGGTGGCCAAGAGACCCAGTACTTC. Amino acid sequence: CASRLGGGQETQYF.

This clonotype has a count of ten or more. The chain employs TRBV21-1 and TRBJ1-1; TRBD1 is taken as the D call from the table, unchecked against the DNA. TRBV21-1 is an annotated pseudogene. This CDR3 spans 16 amino acids. CDR3 nucleotides: TGTGCCAGCAGCTTGATCCGGACAGGGAAGAACACTGAAGCTTTCTTT. Its protein is CASSLIRTGKNTEAFF.

This clonotype was recorded at least ten times. V gene TRBV6-2 or TRBV6-3 combines with J gene TRBJ1-1, with D uncertain. This CDR3 has 14 residues. Deletions cut 6 bases from V and 0 bases from J, with 11 bases between. CDR1 and CDR2 (germline): MNHEY, SVGEGT. This CDR3 reads CASRTPEVNTEAFF. As DNA, the CDR3 is TGTGCCAGCAGGACCCCCGAGGTGAACACTGAAGCTTTCTTT.

A few counts support this clonotype. The chain carries TRBV30 and TRBJ1-2; the D gene is possibly TRBD1 (6 bases). The CDR3 has 12 amino acids. Trimming took off 7 bases at V and 7 bases at J, with 16 bases between the two ends. Germline V lookup: CDR1 GTSNPN, CDR2 SVGIG (reference sequence). The CDR3 reads CASAGQTGGYTF. The DNA of the CDR3 is TGTGCCTCCGCGGGACAAACGGGTGGCTACACCTTC.

This chain uses TRBV20-1 with TRBJ2-1; TRBD2 agrees at 7 bases. The V gene's germline CDR1 is DFQATT and CDR2 SNEGSKA (reference sequence). The CDR3 sequence is 16 residues long. Trimming cost V 5 bases and J 2 bases; bases outside gene matches: 12. Here the CDR3 reads CSAAPSLTSTYNEQFF. CDR3 nucleotides: TGCAGTGCTGCGCCCAGCCTGACTAGCACCTACAATGAGCAGTTCTTC.

The J gene is TRBJ2-3, the V gene TRBV12-3 or TRBV12-4; TRBD1 matches at 12 bases. The CDR3 covers 16 residues. V was pared by 3 bases and J by 6 bases, with 7 bases of the junction left unmatched. This CDR3 is CASSFGTGGFSDTQYF. The CDR3 DNA reads TGTGCCAGCAGTTTTGGGACAGGGGGCTTCTCCGATACGCAGTATTTT.

The chain carries TRBV29-1 and TRBJ1-2, with D unresolved. The CDR3 has 14 residues. Germline V gives CDR1 SQVTM, CDR2 ANQGSEA. Trimming took 1 base from V and 9 from J, leaving 18 bases between them. The CDR3 coding sequence is TGCAGCGTTGAAGGACGGACGCCGGGATTGAGCTACACCTTC. Translating gives CSVEGRTPGLSYTF.

This clonotype has only a few counts. The chain couples TRBV12-3 or TRBV12-4 to TRBJ2-7; no clear D gene. The CDR3 consists of 13 residues. Trimming took 4 bases from V and 6 from J, leaving 13 bases between them. The CDR3 here is CASSSTLATEQYF. In DNA, the CDR3 is TGTGCCAGCAGTTCCACCCTTGCCACCGAGCAGTACTTC.

The V call is TRBV20-1, the J call TRBJ1-2; 9 nucleotides align to TRBD1. The germline V gene encodes CDR1 DFQATT and CDR2 SNEGSKA (reference sequence). Germline trimming cut 7 bases from V and 5 bases from J; bases unmatched to any gene: 5. The CDR3 loop spans 12 amino acids. CDR3 DNA sequence: TGCAGTGTTGGGGACAGGGAATATGGCTACACCTTC. Protein product: CSVGDREYGYTF.

This chain connects TRBV11-2 to TRBJ1-4, with 7 bases fitting TRBD1. CDR3 length: 15 residues. The germline V gene has CDR1 SGHAT and CDR2 FQNNGV. The V segment lost 5 bases and the J segment 6 bases; nucleotides outside the gene matches: 9. CDR3 DNA: TGTGCCAGCAGCCCTGTGACAGGGTCGGATGAAAAACTGTTTTTT. It yields the protein CASSPVTGSDEKLFF.